The following is a T cell receptor beta chain sequence with its context. Its antigen is undetermined. The record originates from a study of cytomegalovirus exposure and HLA in healthy donors. Overall study findings and caveats: Highest at DRB1 and lowest at HLA-C, TCR association rates differed among HLA loci in a later analysis. Diagnosis of cytomegalovirus status made by the classifier reportedly showed high specificity and sensitivity. The number of N-insertions in an Asian-associated ancestry cluster was reportedly below the approximately 600-donor mean in a later analysis.

Primers included in the PCR were 60 Vbeta and 13 Jbeta primers. The protocol was immunoSEQ multiplex PCR, while the TCRdb copy is restricted to in-frame clones and leaves out a portion. The sample features 130,000 to 150,000 clones, with under 3.5% in its top ten. J lost 7 bases, V lost 6 bases, and 1 base had no gene match. The CDR3 consists of 12 residues. Germline CDR1 reads SQVTM; CDR2 reads ANQGSEA. The chain has TRBV29-1 and TRBJ2-1, with 12 bases identical to TRBD2. The sample was PBMCs. The TCR sequence derives from a man between 35 and 55 years old in good health and CMV-seronegative. CDR3 bases: TGCAGCGTGACTAGCGGGGGAAATGAGCAGTTCTTC. Protein: CSVTSGGNEQFF.